A selection of T cell receptor beta chains follows, all from one sample in a study of cytomegalovirus exposure and HLA in healthy donors. Libraries were prepared by immunoSEQ multiplex PCR; TCRdb keeps only in-frame clonotypes and omits some of them. Here the sample table reports 35,000 to 50,000 clones. Sequences were obtained from PBMCs. These receptors came from a woman in her 30s in good health and CMV-seropositive. Both conserved end residues are part of each CDR3. The order of the fields is V gene, D gene, J gene, CDR3 protein, CDR3 DNA. D genes are given only for firm matches.

TRBV2	TRBD1	TRBJ1-4	CASSEGRGLGEKLFF	TGTGCCAGCAGTGAAGGCAGGGGGCTTGGTGAAAAACTGTTTTTT
TRBV2	-	TRBJ1-3	CASSGAGVSIGNTIYF	TGTGCCAGCAGTGGGGCCGGGGTATCGATAGGAAACACCATATATTTT
TRBV11-1	-	TRBJ2-3	CASSFTGKSSTDTQYF	TGTGCCAGCAGCTTTACAGGAAAATCTAGCACAGATACGCAGTATTTT
TRBV25-1	-	TRBJ1-6	CASNQGNSPLHF	TGTGCCAGCAATCAGGGGAATTCACCCCTCCACTTT
TRBV11-2	-	TRBJ1-2	CASSLVPRETNYGYTF	TGTGCCAGCAGCTTAGTCCCCAGGGAAACTAACTATGGCTACACCTTC
TRBV18	-	TRBJ2-1	CASSLATGASYNEQFF	TGTGCCAGCTCACTAGCGACAGGAGCCTCCTACAATGAGCAGTTCTTC
TRBV25-1	-	TRBJ2-7	CASSDGYEQYF	TGTGCCAGCAGTGACGGCTACGAGCAGTACTTC
TRBV5-1	-	TRBJ2-2	CASSLGEVFWNTGELFF	TGCGCCAGCAGCTTGGGGGAGGTTTTTTGGAACACCGGGGAGCTGTTTTTT
TRBV4-2	TRBD1	TRBJ1-5	CASSPEQGDNQPQHF	TGTGCCAGCAGCCCCGAGCAGGGGGACAATCAGCCCCAGCATTTT
TRBV27	-	TRBJ2-3	CASSLKYAKDTQYF	TGTGCCAGCAGTTTAAAATACGCGAAAGATACGCAGTATTTT
TRBV18	-	TRBJ2-5	CASSPGRFNQETQYF	TGTGCCAGCTCACCAGGGAGGTTTAACCAAGAGACCCAGTACTTC
TRBV4-1	TRBD1	TRBJ2-3	CASSQVMVTGAPADTQYF	TGCGCCAGCAGCCAAGTAATGGTGACAGGGGCCCCCGCAGATACGCAGTATTTT
TRBV6-4	TRBD1	TRBJ2-3	CASRDFRRADRGTDTQYF	TGTGCCAGCAGAGATTTTAGACGGGCGGACAGGGGCACAGATACGCAGTATTTT
TRBV28	TRBD1	TRBJ1-1	CASSLAGQGAELAFF	TGTGCCAGCAGTTTGGCGGGACAGGGGGCGGAATTGGCTTTCTTT
TRBV5-4	-	TRBJ1-2	CASSQDSNYGYTF	TGTGCCAGCAGCCAGGACTCTAACTATGGCTACACCTTC
TRBV6-5	-	TRBJ1-6	CASSPREANSPLHF	TGTGCCAGCAGCCCTCGGGAGGCGAATTCACCCCTCCACTTT
TRBV25-1	-	TRBJ2-7	CASSGRTVSYEQYF	TGTGCCAGCAGTGGGCGGACAGTCTCCTACGAGCAGTACTTC
TRBV19	TRBD1	TRBJ2-7	CARSSRDRDRVSEQYF	TGTGCCAGAAGTAGTAGGGATAGGGACAGGGTAAGCGAGCAGTACTTC
TRBV5-1	TRBD2	TRBJ2-5	CASSLVPGLAGEETQYF	TGCGCCAGCAGCTTGGTCCCAGGACTAGCGGGGGAAGAGACCCAGTACTTC
TRBV7-7	TRBD2	TRBJ2-5	CASSLALVSGETQYF	TGTGCCAGCAGCTTAGCGCTCGTTAGCGGGGAGACCCAGTACTTC
TRBV4-1	-	TRBJ2-3	CASSQPGGDTQYF	TGCGCCAGCAGCCAACCAGGGGGGGATACGCAGTATTTT
TRBV15	-	TRBJ2-3	CATMAPSTDTQYF	TGTGCCACCATGGCTCCTTCCACAGATACGCAGTATTTT
TRBV11-3	TRBD1	TRBJ1-2	CASSSPGTGATLGYGYTF	TGTGCCAGCAGCTCACCCGGGACAGGGGCCACTTTGGGCTATGGCTACACCTTC
TRBV5-1	-	TRBJ2-7	CASSLTGSAYEQYF	TGCGCCAGCAGCTTAACAGGGAGCGCCTACGAGCAGTACTTC
TRBV28	-	TRBJ1-5	CASSLGQPGFQPQHF	TGTGCCAGCAGTTTGGGCCAGCCAGGGTTTCAGCCCCAGCATTTT
TRBV4-1	-	TRBJ1-5	CASSQDFQVGQPQHF	TGCGCCAGCAGCCAAGATTTCCAGGTTGGGCAGCCCCAGCATTTT
TRBV16	TRBD1	TRBJ2-7	CASSPYGAGQGLEQYF	TGTGCCAGCAGCCCGTACGGAGCCGGACAGGGTCTCGAGCAGTACTTC
TRBV6-1	TRBD1	TRBJ1-3	CASSEMTGTVGDSGNTIYF	TGTGCCAGCAGTGAGATGACCGGGACAGTCGGGGACTCTGGAAACACCATATATTTT
TRBV2	TRBD2	TRBJ2-7	CASSERGTSTYEQYF	TGTGCCAGCAGCGAGAGGGGGACTAGTACCTACGAGCAGTACTTC
TRBV28	TRBD1	TRBJ1-1	CATHEDRGRTEAFF	TGTGCCACCCACGAAGACAGGGGGCGGACTGAAGCTTTCTTT
TRBV7-2	-	TRBJ1-3	CASSLYGSRVGNTIYF	TGTGCCAGCAGCTTATACGGATCACGGGTCGGAAACACCATATATTTT
TRBV15	-	TRBJ2-3	CATSREWTDDTDTQYF	TGTGCCACCAGCAGAGAATGGACAGACGACACAGATACGCAGTATTTT
TRBV6-5	-	TRBJ1-1	CASSYPSGGVNTEAFF	TGTGCCAGCAGTTACCCGAGCGGAGGAGTTAACACTGAAGCTTTCTTT
TRBV11-3	-	TRBJ2-1	CASSPGQGRYNEQFF	TGTGCCAGCAGCCCCGGGCAGGGGCGGTACAATGAGCAGTTCTTC
TRBV15	TRBD1	TRBJ2-2	CATSASQGAGELFF	TGTGCCACCAGCGCGTCCCAGGGGGCCGGGGAGCTGTTTTTT
TRBV5-1	-	TRBJ2-7	CASSFDFYEQYF	TGCGCCAGCAGCTTCGACTTCTACGAGCAGTACTTC
TRBV11-1	-	TRBJ1-2	CASSLEQNYGYTF	TGTGCCAGCAGCTTAGAACAGAACTATGGCTACACCTTC
TRBV5-1	TRBD1	TRBJ1-3	CASSLDGTGALPIYF	TGCGCCAGCAGCTTGGATGGGACAGGGGCCCTTCCCATATATTTT
TRBV7-2	TRBD1	TRBJ2-5	CASSFAGQGGETQYF	TGTGCCAGCAGCTTCGCCGGACAGGGGGGGGAGACCCAGTACTTC
TRBV7-9	-	TRBJ1-4	CASSAGTFVATNEKLFF	TGTGCCAGCAGCGCGGGGACGTTTGTTGCAACTAATGAAAAACTGTTTTTT
TRBV28	-	TRBJ1-1	CASSIKSETEAFF	TGTGCCAGCAGTATTAAGTCGGAGACTGAAGCTTTCTTT
TRBV4-2	-	TRBJ1-4	CASSQRLPGTNEKLFF	TGTGCCAGCAGCCAAAGATTGCCGGGGACTAATGAAAAACTGTTTTTT
TRBV11-2	-	TRBJ1-6	CASSLDAGGNNSPLHF	TGTGCCAGCAGCTTAGATGCCGGAGGGAATAATTCACCCCTCCACTTT
TRBV25-1	TRBD2	TRBJ2-3	CASSEMRGGASDTQYF	TGTGCCAGCAGTGAAATGCGCGGGGGGGCTTCAGATACGCAGTATTTT
TRBV6-1	-	TRBJ1-3	CASSVAGLSSGNTIYF	TGTGCCAGCAGTGTCGCAGGGCTAAGCTCTGGAAACACCATATATTTT
TRBV7-8	-	TRBJ1-4	CASSMTREVNEKLFF	TGTGCCAGCAGCATGACCCGGGAGGTTAATGAAAAACTGTTTTTT
TRBV6-5	-	TRBJ1-5	CASSPSPGSNQPQHF	TGTGCCAGCAGCCCCTCTCCAGGATCCAATCAGCCCCAGCATTTT